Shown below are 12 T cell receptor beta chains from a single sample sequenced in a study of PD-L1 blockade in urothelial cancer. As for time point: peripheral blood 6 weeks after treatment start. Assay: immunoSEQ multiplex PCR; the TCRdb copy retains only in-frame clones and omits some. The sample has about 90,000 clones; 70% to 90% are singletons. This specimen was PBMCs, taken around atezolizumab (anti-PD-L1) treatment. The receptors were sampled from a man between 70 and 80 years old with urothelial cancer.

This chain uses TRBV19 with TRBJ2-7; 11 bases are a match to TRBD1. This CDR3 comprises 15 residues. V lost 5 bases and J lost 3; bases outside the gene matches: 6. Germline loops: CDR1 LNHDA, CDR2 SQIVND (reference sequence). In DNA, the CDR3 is TGTGCCAGTAGTTCCCAGGGACAGGGGGACTACGAGCAGTACTTC. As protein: CASSSQGQGDYEQYF.

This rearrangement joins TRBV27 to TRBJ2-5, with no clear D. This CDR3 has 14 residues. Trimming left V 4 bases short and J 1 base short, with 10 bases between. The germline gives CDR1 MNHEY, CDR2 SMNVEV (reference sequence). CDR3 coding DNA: TGTGCCAGCAGTTCTTCAGGTCTCCAAGAGACCCAGTACTTC. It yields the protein CASSSSGLQETQYF.

CDR3 in DNA: TGCGCCAGCAGCTCGCGGACTAGCGGGGGCCGCAGTTACGAGCAGTACTTC. Amino acids: CASSSRTSGGRSYEQYF. The chain has TRBV5-1 and TRBJ2-7; 13 bases are a match to TRBD2. Trimming took 3 bases from V and 4 from J; bases not matched to a gene: 10. The CDR3 is 17 amino acids. Germline CDR1 reads SGHRS; CDR2 reads YFSETQ.

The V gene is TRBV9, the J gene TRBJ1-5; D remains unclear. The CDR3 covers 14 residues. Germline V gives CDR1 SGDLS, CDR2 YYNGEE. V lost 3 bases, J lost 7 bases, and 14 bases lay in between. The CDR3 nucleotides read TGTGCCAGCAGCGACACCGGCGGGGTCCAGCCCCAGCATTTT. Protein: CASSDTGGVQPQHF.

CDR3 loop: CASSGPGLVQQFF. DNA for the CDR3: TGTGCCAGCAGTGGTCCGGGACTAGTTCAGCAGTTCTTC. This chain links TRBV2 with TRBJ2-1; 8 bases map to TRBD2. V shed 4 bases and J 11 bases; nucleotides not matched to a gene: 7. The germline CDR1 and CDR2 sequences are SNHLY and FYNNEI. This CDR3 contains 13 residues.

The CDR3 reads CAWSLNRGQGYTF. In nucleotides, the CDR3 is TGTGCCTGGAGTCTTAACAGGGGGCAAGGCTACACCTTC. This chain connects TRBV30 to TRBJ1-2, with TRBD1 matching 9 bases. Germline V CDR1 and CDR2: GTSNPN, SVGIG (reference sequence). CDR3 length: 13 residues. Trimming cost V 2 bases and J 8 bases; bases outside gene matches: 6.

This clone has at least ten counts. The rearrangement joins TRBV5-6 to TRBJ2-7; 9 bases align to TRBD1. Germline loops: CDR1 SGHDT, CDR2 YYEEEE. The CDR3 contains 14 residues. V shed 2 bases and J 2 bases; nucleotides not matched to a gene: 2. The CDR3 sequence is CASSFRDRAYEQYF. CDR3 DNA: TGTGCCAGCAGCTTCCGGGACAGGGCCTACGAGCAGTACTTC.

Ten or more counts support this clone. The CDR3, as DNA: TGTGCCAGCAGTTTAAGGTCAGGGGGTTCCTACGAGCAGTACTTC. Its protein product is CASSLRSGGSYEQYF. The V call is TRBV27, the J call TRBJ2-7; 7 positions match TRBD1. The CDR3 covers 15 residues. Trimming removed 2 bases from V and 1 base from J; junction bases left unmatched: 5. The V gene's germline CDR1 is MNHEY and CDR2 SMNVEV (reference sequence).

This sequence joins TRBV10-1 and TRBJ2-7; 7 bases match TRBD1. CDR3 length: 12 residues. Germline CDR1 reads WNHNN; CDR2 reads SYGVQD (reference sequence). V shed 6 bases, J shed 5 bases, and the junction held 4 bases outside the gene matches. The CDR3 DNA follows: TGCGCCAGCAGCCGCACAGGGGACGAGCAGTACTTC. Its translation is CASSRTGDEQYF.

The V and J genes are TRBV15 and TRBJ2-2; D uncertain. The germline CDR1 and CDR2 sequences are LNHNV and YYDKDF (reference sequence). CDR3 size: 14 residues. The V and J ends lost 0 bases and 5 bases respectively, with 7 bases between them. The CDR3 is CATSRDRVTGELFF. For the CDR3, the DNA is TGTGCCACCAGCAGAGATCGAGTTACCGGGGAGCTGTTTTTT.

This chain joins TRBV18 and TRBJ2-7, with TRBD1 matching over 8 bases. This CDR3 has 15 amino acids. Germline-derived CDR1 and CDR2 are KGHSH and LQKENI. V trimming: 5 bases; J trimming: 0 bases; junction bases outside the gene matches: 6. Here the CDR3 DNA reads TGTGCCAGCTCATCCCGGACAGGGAGCTCCTACGAGCAGTACTTC. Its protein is CASSSRTGSSYEQYF.

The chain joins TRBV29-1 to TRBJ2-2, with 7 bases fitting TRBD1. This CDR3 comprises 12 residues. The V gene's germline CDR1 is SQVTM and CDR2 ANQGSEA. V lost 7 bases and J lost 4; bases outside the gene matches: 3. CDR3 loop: CSAGTVTGELFF. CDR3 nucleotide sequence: TGCAGCGCCGGGACAGTCACCGGGGAGCTGTTTTTT.